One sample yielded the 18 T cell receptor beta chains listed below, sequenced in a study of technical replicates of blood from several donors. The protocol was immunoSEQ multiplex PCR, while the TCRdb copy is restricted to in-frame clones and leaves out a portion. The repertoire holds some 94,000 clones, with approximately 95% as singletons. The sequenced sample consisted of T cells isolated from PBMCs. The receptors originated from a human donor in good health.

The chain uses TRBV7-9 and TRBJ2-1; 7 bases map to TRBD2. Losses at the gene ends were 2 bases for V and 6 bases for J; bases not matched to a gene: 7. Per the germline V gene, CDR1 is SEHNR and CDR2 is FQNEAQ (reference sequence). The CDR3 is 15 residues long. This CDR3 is CASSLSQLAANEQFF. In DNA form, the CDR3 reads TGTGCCAGCAGCTTAAGCCAGCTAGCGGCCAATGAGCAGTTCTTC.

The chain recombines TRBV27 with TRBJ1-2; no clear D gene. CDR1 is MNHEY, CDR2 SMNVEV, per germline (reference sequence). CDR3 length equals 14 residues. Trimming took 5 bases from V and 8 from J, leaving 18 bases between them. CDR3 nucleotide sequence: TGTGCCAGCAGTACCCGACCCCCTGAGGGCGGCTACACCTTC. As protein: CASSTRPPEGGYTF.

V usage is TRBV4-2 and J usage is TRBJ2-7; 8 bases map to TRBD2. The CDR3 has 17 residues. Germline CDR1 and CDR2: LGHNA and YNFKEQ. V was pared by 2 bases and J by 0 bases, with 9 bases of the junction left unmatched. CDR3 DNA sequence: TGTGCCAGCAGCCAATCCTCGGGGACTAGACCCTCCTACGAGCAGTACTTC. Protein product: CASSQSSGTRPSYEQYF.

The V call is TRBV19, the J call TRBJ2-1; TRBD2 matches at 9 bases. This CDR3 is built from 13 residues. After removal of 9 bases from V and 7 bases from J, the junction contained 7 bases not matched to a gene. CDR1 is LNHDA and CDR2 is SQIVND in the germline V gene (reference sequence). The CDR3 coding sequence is TGTGCCAGCGATAGCGGGAGTAGGAATGAGCAGTTCTTC. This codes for CASDSGSRNEQFF.

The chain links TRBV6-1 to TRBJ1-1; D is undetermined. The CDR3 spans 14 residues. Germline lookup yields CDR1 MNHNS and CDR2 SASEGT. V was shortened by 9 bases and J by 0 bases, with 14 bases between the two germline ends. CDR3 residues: CASFDGLLNTEAFF. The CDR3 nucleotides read TGTGCCAGTTTCGACGGGTTACTGAACACTGAAGCTTTCTTT.

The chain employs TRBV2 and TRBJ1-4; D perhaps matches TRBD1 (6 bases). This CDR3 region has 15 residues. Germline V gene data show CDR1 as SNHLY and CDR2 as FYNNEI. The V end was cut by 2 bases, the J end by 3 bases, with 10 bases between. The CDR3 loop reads CASSEQGLANEKLFF. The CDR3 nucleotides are TGTGCCAGCAGTGAACAGGGGCTGGCTAATGAAAAACTGTTTTTT. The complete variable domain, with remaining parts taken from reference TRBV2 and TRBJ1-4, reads EPEVTQTPSHQVTQMGQEVILRCVPISNHLYFYWYRQILGQKVEFLVSFYNNEISEKSEIFDDQFSVERPDGSNFTLKIRSTKLEDSAMYFCASSEQGLANEKLFFGSGTQLSVL.

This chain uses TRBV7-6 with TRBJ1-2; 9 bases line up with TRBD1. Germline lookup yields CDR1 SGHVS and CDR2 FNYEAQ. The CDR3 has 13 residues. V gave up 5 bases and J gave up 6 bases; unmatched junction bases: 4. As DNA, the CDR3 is TGTGCCAGCAGCCCACAGGGGGCTGATGGCTACACCTTC. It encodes CASSPQGADGYTF.

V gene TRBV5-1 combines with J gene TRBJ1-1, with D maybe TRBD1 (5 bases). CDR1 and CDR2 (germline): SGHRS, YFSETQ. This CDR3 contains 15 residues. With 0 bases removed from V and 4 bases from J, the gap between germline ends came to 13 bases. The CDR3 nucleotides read TGCGCCAGCAGCTTGGGCCAGGGCTTAGCCACTGAAGCTTTCTTT. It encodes CASSLGQGLATEAFF. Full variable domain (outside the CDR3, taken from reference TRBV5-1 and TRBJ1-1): KAGVTQTPRYLIKTRGQQVTLSCSPISGHRSVSWYQQTPGQGLQFLFEYFSETQRNKGNFPGRFSGRQFSNSRSEMNVSTLELGDSALYLCASSLGQGLATEAFFGQGTRLTVV.

In nucleotides, the CDR3 is TGCGCCAGCAGCTCCCGGACTAGCGGGACGGGGGATGAGCAGTTCTTC. Its translation: CASSSRTSGTGDEQFF. The chain couples TRBV4-1 to TRBJ2-1; 12 nucleotides line up with TRBD2. This CDR3 contains 16 residues. From germline, CDR1 is MGHRA and CDR2 YSYEKL. V shed 5 bases, J shed 8 bases, and the junction held 10 bases outside the gene matches.

CDR3 in amino acids: CASSYSSDGYTF. As DNA, the CDR3 is TGTGCCAGCAGTTACTCGTCAGATGGCTACACCTTC. V is TRBV6-7 and J is TRBJ1-2; D remains ambiguous. TRBV6-7 falls under the ORF class, with uncertain function. CDR3 length: 12 residues. V dropped 0 bases and J dropped 6 bases, with 5 bases sitting between them.

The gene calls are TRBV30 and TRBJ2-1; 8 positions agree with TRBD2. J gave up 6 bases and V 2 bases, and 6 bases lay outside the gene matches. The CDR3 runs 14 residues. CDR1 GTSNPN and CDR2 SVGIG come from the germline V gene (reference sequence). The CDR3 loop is CAWSTQREINEQFF. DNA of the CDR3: TGTGCCTGGAGTACCCAGCGGGAGATCAATGAGCAGTTCTTC.

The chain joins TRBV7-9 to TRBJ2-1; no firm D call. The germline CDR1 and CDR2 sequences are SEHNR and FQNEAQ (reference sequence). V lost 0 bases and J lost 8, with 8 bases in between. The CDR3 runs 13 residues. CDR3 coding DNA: TGTGCCAGCAGCTTAGCTCCCCTCGATGAGCAGTTCTTC. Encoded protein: CASSLAPLDEQFF.

In nucleotides, the CDR3 is TGCGCCAGCAGTGAGTTGGCAGGGGGCGCCTTCACAGATACGCAGTATTTT. It yields the protein CASSELAGGAFTDTQYF. The chain employs TRBV10-2 and TRBJ2-3; 8 nucleotides agree with TRBD1. Germline CDR1 WSHSY, CDR2 SAAADI. J gave up 2 bases and V 1 base, and 8 bases lay outside the gene matches. This CDR3 is 17 amino acids long.

CDR3 DNA sequence: TGCGCCAGCAGCCAAGATTACAACAACGAGCAGTACTTC. Translating it yields CASSQDYNNEQYF. The genes are TRBV4-3 and TRBJ2-7; the D is unclear. Trimming removed 0 bases at V and 5 bases at J, with 8 bases between. In germline, CDR1 is LGHNA, CDR2 YSLEER. This CDR3 is 13 amino acids long.

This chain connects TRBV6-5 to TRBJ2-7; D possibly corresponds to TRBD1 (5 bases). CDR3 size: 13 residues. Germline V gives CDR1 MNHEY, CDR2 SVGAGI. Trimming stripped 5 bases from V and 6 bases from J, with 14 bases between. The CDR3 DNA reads TGTGCCAGCAGTAAAACAGGTCTCCTCGAGCAGTACTTC. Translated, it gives CASSKTGLLEQYF.

DNA for the CDR3: TGTGCAAGTCGCTTAGCGCGGGATGGGGGCACCGGGGAGCTGTTTTTT. Protein product: CASRLARDGGTGELFF. V and J are TRBV12-2 and TRBJ2-2; the DNA was not used to check the table's D call, TRBD2. TRBV12-2 is annotated as a pseudogene. CDR3 size: 16 residues.

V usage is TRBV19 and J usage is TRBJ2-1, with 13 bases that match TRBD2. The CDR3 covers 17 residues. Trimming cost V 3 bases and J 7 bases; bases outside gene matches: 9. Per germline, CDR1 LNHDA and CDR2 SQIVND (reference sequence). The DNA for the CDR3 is TGTGCCAGTAGTATCTTCGGACTAGCGGGAGTCTCGAATGAGCAGTTCTTC. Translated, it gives CASSIFGLAGVSNEQFF.

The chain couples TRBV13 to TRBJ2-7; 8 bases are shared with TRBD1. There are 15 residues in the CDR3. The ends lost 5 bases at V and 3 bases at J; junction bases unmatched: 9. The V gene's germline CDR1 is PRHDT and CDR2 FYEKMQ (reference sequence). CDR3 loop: CASSPGTGRGYEQYF. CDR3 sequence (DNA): TGTGCCAGCAGCCCAGGGACAGGAAGGGGCTACGAGCAGTACTTC.